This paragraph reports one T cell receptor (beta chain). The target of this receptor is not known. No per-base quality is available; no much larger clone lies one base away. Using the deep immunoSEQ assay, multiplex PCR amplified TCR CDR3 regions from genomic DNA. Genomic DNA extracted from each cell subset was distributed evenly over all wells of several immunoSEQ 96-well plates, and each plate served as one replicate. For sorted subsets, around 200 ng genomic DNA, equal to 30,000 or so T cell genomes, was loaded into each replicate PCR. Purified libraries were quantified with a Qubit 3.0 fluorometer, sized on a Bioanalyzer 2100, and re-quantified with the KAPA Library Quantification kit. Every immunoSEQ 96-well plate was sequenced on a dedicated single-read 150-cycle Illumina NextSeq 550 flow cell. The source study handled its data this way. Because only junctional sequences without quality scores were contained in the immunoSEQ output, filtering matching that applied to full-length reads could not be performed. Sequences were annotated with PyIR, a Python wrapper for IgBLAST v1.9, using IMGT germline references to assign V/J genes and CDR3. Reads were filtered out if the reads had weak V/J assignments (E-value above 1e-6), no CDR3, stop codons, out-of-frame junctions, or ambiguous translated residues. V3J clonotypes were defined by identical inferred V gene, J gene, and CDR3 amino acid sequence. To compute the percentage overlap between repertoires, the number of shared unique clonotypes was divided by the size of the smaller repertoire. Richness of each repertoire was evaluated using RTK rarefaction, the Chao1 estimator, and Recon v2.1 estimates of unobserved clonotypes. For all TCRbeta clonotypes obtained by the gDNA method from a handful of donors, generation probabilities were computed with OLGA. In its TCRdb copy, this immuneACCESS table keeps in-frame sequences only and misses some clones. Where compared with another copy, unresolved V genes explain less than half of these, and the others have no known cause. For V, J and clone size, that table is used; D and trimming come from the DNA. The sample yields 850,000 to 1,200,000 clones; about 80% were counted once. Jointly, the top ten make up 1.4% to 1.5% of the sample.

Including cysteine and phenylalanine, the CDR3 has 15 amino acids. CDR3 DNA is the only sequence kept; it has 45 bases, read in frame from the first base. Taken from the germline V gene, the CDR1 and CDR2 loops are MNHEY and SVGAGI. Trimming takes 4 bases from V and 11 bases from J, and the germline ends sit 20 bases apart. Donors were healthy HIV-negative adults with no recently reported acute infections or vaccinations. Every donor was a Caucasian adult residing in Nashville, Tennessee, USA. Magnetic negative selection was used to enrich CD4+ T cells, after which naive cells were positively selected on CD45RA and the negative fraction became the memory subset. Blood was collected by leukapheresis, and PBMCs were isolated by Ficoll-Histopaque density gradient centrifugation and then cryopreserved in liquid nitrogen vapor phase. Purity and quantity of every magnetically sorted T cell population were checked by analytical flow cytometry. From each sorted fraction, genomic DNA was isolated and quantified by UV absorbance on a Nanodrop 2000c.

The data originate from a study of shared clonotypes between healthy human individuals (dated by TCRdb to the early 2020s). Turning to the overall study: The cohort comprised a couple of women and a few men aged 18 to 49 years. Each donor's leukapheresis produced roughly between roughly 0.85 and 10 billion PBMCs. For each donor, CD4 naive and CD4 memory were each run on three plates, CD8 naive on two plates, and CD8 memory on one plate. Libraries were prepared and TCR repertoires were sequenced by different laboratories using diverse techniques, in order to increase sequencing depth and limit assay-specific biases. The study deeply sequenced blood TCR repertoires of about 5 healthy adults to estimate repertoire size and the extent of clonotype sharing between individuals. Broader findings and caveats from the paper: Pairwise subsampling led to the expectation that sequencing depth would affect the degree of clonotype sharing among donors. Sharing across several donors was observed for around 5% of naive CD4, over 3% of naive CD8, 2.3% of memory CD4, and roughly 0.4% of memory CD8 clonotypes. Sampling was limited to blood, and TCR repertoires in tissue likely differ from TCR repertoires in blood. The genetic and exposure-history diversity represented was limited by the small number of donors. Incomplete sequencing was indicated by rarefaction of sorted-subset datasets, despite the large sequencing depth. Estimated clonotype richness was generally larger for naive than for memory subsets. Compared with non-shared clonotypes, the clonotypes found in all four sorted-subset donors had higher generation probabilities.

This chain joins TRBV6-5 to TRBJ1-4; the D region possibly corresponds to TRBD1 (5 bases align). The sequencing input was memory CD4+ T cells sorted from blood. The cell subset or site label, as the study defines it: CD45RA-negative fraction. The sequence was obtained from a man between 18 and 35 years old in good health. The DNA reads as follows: TGTGCCAGCAGTTGGTCTAGACAGCCGCCGGGGAAACTGTTTTTT. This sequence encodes CASSWSRQPPGKLFF.